This T cell receptor beta chain was documented in a study of T cell changes during pregnancy in multiple sclerosis. This clone turned up a few times. Clones were read by immunoSEQ multiplex PCR, and TCRdb kept only the in-frame ones, dropping some. The sample holds 15,000 to 20,000 clones; 86% are singletons and the top ten take more than 5%. CDR3 length: 13 amino acids. Germline V CDR1 and CDR2: SGDLS, YYNGEE. The V gene lost 0 bases and the J gene lost 7 bases, with 10 bases spanning the gap. Sequenced material: CD8+ T cells from peripheral blood mononuclear cells, taken in the third trimester of pregnancy. The sequence came from a female donor in good health, enrolled as a control in a pregnancy study. The V call is TRBV9, the J call TRBJ1-1; D unclear. CDR3 DNA: TGTGCCAGCAGCGTAGTTGCGTCAGGTGAAGCTTTCTTT. Amino acids: CASSVVASGEAFF. Complete variable domain (other parts from reference TRBV9 and TRBJ1-1): DSGVTQTPKHLITATGQRVTLRCSPRSGDLSVYWYQQSLDQGLQFLIQYYNGEERAKGNILERFSAQQFPDLHSELNLSSLELGDSALYFCASSVVASGEAFFGQGTRLTVV.